These T cell receptor beta chains were read from a single sample in a study of blood T cell repertoires in COVID-19. Sequencing was performed with immunoSEQ multiplex PCR; in TCRdb, only in-frame clones are kept and a portion is missing. The sample records approximately 130,000 clones, roughly 72% being singletons. The specimen was peripheral blood. The receptors come from a human donor in a cohort sampled during active COVID-19. The CDR3 runs from the conserved cysteine through the conserved F or W. A D gene is named only where the DNA matches it firmly. Where a row states a size, it is once, few, many or the class of an expanded clone; other rows omit it.

V gene: TRBV5-1
clone size: -
J gene: TRBJ1-1
D gene: -
CDR3 DNA: TGCGCCAGCAGCTTGGCCGGGGGGCGAGCCACTGAAGCTTTCTTT
CDR3 protein: CASSLAGGRATEAFF

V gene: TRBV19
clone size: -
J gene: TRBJ2-7
D gene: -
CDR3 DNA: TGTGCCAGTAGTATAGGGTTTAGCGGCAGTCGCGAGCAGTACTTC
CDR3 protein: CASSIGFSGSREQYF

V gene: TRBV5-6
clone size: -
J gene: TRBJ2-4
D gene: TRBD2
CDR3 DNA: TGTGCCAGCAGCTTATTAGCGGGGGTCAAAAACATTCAGTACTTC
CDR3 protein: CASSLLAGVKNIQYF

V gene: TRBV28
clone size: -
J gene: TRBJ1-3
D gene: -
CDR3 DNA: TGTGCCAGCAGTTTACACAGGGTTGGAAACACCATATATTTT
CDR3 protein: CASSLHRVGNTIYF

V gene: TRBV4-1
clone size: -
J gene: TRBJ2-5
D gene: -
CDR3 DNA: TGCGCCAGCAGCCGGTTAGCGGTCGGGGAGACCCAGTACTTC
CDR3 protein: CASSRLAVGETQYF

V gene: TRBV4-2
clone size: few
J gene: TRBJ2-2
D gene: -
CDR3 DNA: TGTGCCAGCAGCCAAGGGTCCACAGGGCATACGAACACCGGGGAGCTGTTTTTT
CDR3 protein: CASSQGSTGHTNTGELFF

V gene: TRBV11-2
clone size: -
J gene: TRBJ1-5
D gene: -
CDR3 DNA: TGTGCCAGCAGTTCTGACAATCTCGGTCAGCCCCAGCATTTT
CDR3 protein: CASSSDNLGQPQHF

V gene: TRBV11-2
clone size: -
J gene: TRBJ2-5
D gene: TRBD2
CDR3 DNA: TGTGCCAGCAGCTTAGGGCGGGGGGGCCGAGAGACCCAGTACTTC
CDR3 protein: CASSLGRGGRETQYF

V gene: TRBV4-2
clone size: -
J gene: TRBJ2-2
D gene: TRBD2
CDR3 DNA: TGTGCCAGCAGCCAGGAGACTAGCGGGGGGGCCGGGGAGCTGTTTTTT
CDR3 protein: CASSQETSGGAGELFF

V gene: TRBV10-3
clone size: -
J gene: TRBJ2-7
D gene: TRBD2
CDR3 DNA: TGTGCCATCAGTGAGTGGGGGAGGGTGTACGAGCAGTACTTC
CDR3 protein: CAISEWGRVYEQYF

V gene: TRBV7-2
clone size: -
J gene: TRBJ1-2
D gene: -
CDR3 DNA: TGTGCCAGCAGCCGGAGGGGCAGGGAGTTTGGCTACACCTTC
CDR3 protein: CASSRRGREFGYTF

V gene: TRBV7-9
clone size: -
J gene: TRBJ1-1
D gene: TRBD1
CDR3 DNA: TGTGCCAGCAGCTATAAACAGGGGGGCACTGAAGCTTTCTTT
CDR3 protein: CASSYKQGGTEAFF

V gene: TRBV11-1
clone size: once
J gene: TRBJ1-2
D gene: -
CDR3 DNA: TGTGCCAGCAGCCACGAGGTAAGCTATGGCTACACCTTC
CDR3 protein: CASSHEVSYGYTF

V gene: TRBV19
clone size: -
J gene: TRBJ1-3
D gene: TRBD1
CDR3 DNA: TGTGCCAGTAGCATTGGGGGACAGTACTCTGGAAACACCATATATTTT
CDR3 protein: CASSIGGQYSGNTIYF

V gene: TRBV4-1
clone size: -
J gene: TRBJ2-3
D gene: -
CDR3 DNA: TGCGCCAGCAGCCTTATAGCAACTAGCACAGATACGCAGTATTTT
CDR3 protein: CASSLIATSTDTQYF

V gene: TRBV29-1
clone size: -
J gene: TRBJ1-1
D gene: -
CDR3 DNA: TGCAGCGTAAACCGGGACATAAACACTGAAGCTTTCTTT
CDR3 protein: CSVNRDINTEAFF

V gene: TRBV6-5
clone size: few
J gene: TRBJ1-5
D gene: -
CDR3 DNA: TGTGCCAGCAAACGTAGTAGCAATCAGCCCCAGCATTTT
CDR3 protein: CASKRSSNQPQHF

V gene: TRBV6-6
clone size: few
J gene: TRBJ2-7
D gene: -
CDR3 DNA: TGTGCCAGCAGTTATGGTCAGGGGCGTTCCTACGAGCAGTACTTC
CDR3 protein: CASSYGQGRSYEQYF

V gene: TRBV27
clone size: many
J gene: TRBJ2-7
D gene: -
CDR3 DNA: TGTGCCAGCAGGCGGACAGACTCCTACGAGCAGTACTTC
CDR3 protein: CASRRTDSYEQYF

V gene: TRBV6-5
clone size: -
J gene: TRBJ2-4
D gene: TRBD2
CDR3 DNA: TGTGCCAGCAGACCGCGGGGGGGCCCTGGCATTCAGTACTTC
CDR3 protein: CASRPRGGPGIQYF

V gene: TRBV18
clone size: -
J gene: TRBJ2-3
D gene: -
CDR3 DNA: TGTGCCAGCTCACGGGCCCAGAGTACCTCCGGGGGTACGCAGTATTTT
CDR3 protein: CASSRAQSTSGGTQYF

V gene: TRBV18
clone size: -
J gene: TRBJ2-7
D gene: TRBD2
CDR3 DNA: TGTGCCAGCTCACCAGGGACTAGCGGGTCCTACGAGCAGTACTTC
CDR3 protein: CASSPGTSGSYEQYF

V gene: TRBV18
clone size: -
J gene: TRBJ1-5
D gene: -
CDR3 DNA: TGTGCCAGCTCACCAATGGGGACAAGCAATCAGCCCCAGCATTTT
CDR3 protein: CASSPMGTSNQPQHF

V gene: TRBV6-5
clone size: once
J gene: TRBJ2-5
D gene: -
CDR3 DNA: TGTGCCAGCAGTCCTCGGACATCCCAAGAGACCCAGTACTTC
CDR3 protein: CASSPRTSQETQYF

V gene: TRBV5-1
clone size: medium-sized
J gene: TRBJ2-2
D gene: -
CDR3 DNA: TGCGCCAGCAGCGACACAAAGCACACCGGGGAGCTGTTTTTT
CDR3 protein: CASSDTKHTGELFF

V gene: TRBV6-6
clone size: -
J gene: TRBJ1-3
D gene: -
CDR3 DNA: TGTGCCAGCAGTTACGTCGCACCCGCGGGTGGAAACACCATATATTTT
CDR3 protein: CASSYVAPAGGNTIYF

V gene: TRBV3-1/TRBV3-2
clone size: -
J gene: TRBJ1-5
D gene: -
CDR3 DNA: TGTGCCAGCAGCCAAGAAGGTGCGGGCAGGGGTCACCAGCCCCAGCATTTT
CDR3 protein: CASSQEGAGRGHQPQHF